The 27 T cell receptor beta chains below come from one sample, sequenced in a study of shared T cell receptors in the human thymus (dated by TCRdb to the early 2020s). To prepare the library, the immunoSEQ multiplex PCR assay was applied. This is the immuneACCESS table as TCRdb keeps it, with only in-frame sequences that have V and J called. A part of the clones is gone; compared with another copy, unresolved V genes explain less than half, and the rest is unexplained. The sample records some 400,000 clones, around 93% of which are singletons. Jointly, the top ten make up approximately 0.02% of the sample. The sample taken for sequencing was thymocytes. The receptors shown here come from a human donor.

This clone occurred once. This chain uses TRBV27 with TRBJ2-2; D is unclear. Trimming took off 0 bases at V and 9 bases at J, with 8 bases between the two ends. The V gene's germline CDR1 is MNHEY and CDR2 SMNVEV (reference sequence). The CDR3 totals 13 residues. Written as DNA, the CDR3 is TGTGCCAGCAGTTTATCAACGCGGTGGGAGCTGTTTTTT. It translates to CASSLSTRWELFF.

The chain combines TRBV27 with TRBJ2-3; TRBD2 aligns across 8 bases. This CDR3 contains 16 residues. Germline CDR1 is MNHEY and CDR2 is SMNVEV (reference sequence). J lost 2 bases, V lost 0 bases, and 4 bases had no gene match. The CDR3 loop is CASSLSKGLDTDTQYF. For the CDR3, the DNA is TGTGCCAGCAGTTTATCCAAGGGACTAGACACAGATACGCAGTATTTT.

This sequence joins TRBV25-1 and TRBJ2-1; D is perhaps TRBD2 (5 bases). In germline, CDR1 is MGHDK, CDR2 SYGVNS. CDR3 length: 15 amino acids. V was cut by 3 bases and J by 9 bases, with 18 bases left in between. In DNA form, the CDR3 reads TGTGCCAGCAGTGAGTTATTAGGGAGCCTTAGTGAGCAGTTCTTC. Encoded protein: CASSELLGSLSEQFF. Complete variable domain (other parts from reference TRBV25-1 and TRBJ2-1): EADIYQTPRYLVIGTGKKITLECSQTMGHDKMYWYQQDPGMELHLIHYSYGVNSTEKGDLSSESTVSRIRTEHFPLTLESARPSHTSQYLCASSELLGSLSEQFFGPGTRLTVL.

The gene calls are TRBV27 and TRBJ1-1; D perhaps matches TRBD1 (5 bases). The CDR3 contains 14 residues. Germline lookup yields CDR1 MNHEY and CDR2 SMNVEV (reference sequence). The V end was cut by 2 bases, the J end by 4 bases, with 11 bases between. The CDR3 loop is CASSLRARATEAFF. Here the CDR3 DNA reads TGTGCCAGCAGTTTAAGGGCCAGGGCCACTGAAGCTTTCTTT.

This rearrangement joins TRBV28 to TRBJ2-3, with TRBD2 matching over 10 bases. Unmatched junction bases numbered 15, after V lost 2 bases and J lost 1 base. The germline V gene encodes CDR1 MDHEN and CDR2 SYDVKM. The CDR3 loop spans 20 amino acids. The CDR3 DNA reads as TGTGCCAGCAGTTTACCCCAGGCTAGCGGGAGTGAGGTGGGCACAGATACGCAGTATTTT. As protein: CASSLPQASGSEVGTDTQYF.

V gene TRBV6-1 combines with J gene TRBJ2-7; 8 positions agree with TRBD2. V was pared by 3 bases and J by 6 bases, with 22 bases of the junction left unmatched. Germline CDR1 MNHNS, CDR2 SASEGT. This CDR3 is built from 19 residues. CDR3 nucleotide sequence: TGTGCCAGCAGTGATGGCCTCCTGGCTAGCGGGTACCTGGGGAGCGAGCAGTACTTC. It specifies CASSDGLLASGYLGSEQYF.

The rearrangement joins TRBV7-3 to TRBJ2-2, with TRBD1 matching 7 bases. This CDR3 has 15 amino acids. The germline V gene encodes CDR1 SGHTA and CDR2 FQGTGA. J lost 5 bases, V lost 5 bases, and 8 bases had no gene match. CDR3 protein: CASSAHRGDTGELFF. In DNA form, the CDR3 reads TGTGCCAGCAGCGCCCACAGGGGAGATACCGGGGAGCTGTTTTTT. Filled out from reference TRBV7-3 and TRBJ2-2, the complete variable domain reads GAGVSQTPSNKVTEKGKYVELRCDPISGHTALYWYRQSLGQGPEFLIYFQGTGAADDSGLPNDRFFAVRPEGSVSTLKIQRTERGDSAVYLCASSAHRGDTGELFFGEGSRLTVL.

The V and J genes are TRBV7-3 and TRBJ2-1; 13 bases are shared with TRBD2. The length of the CDR3 is 17 residues. V was pared by 5 bases and J by 5 bases, with 9 bases of the junction left unmatched. From germline, CDR1 is SGHTA and CDR2 FQGTGA. The CDR3 is CASSITGTSGTHNEQFF. The CDR3 DNA reads as TGTGCCAGCAGCATTACCGGGACTAGCGGGACCCACAATGAGCAGTTCTTC.

The rearrangement uses TRBV6-5 and TRBJ2-7; D uncertain. The CDR3 consists of 12 residues. Per germline, CDR1 MNHEY and CDR2 SVGAGI. V lost 6 bases, J lost 5 bases, and 11 bases lay in between. CDR3 residues: CASRGHYHEQYF. As DNA, the CDR3 is TGTGCCAGCAGGGGTCATTACCACGAGCAGTACTTC.

The chain combines TRBV7-6 with TRBJ2-3; unclear D gene. This CDR3 spans 15 amino acids. V was cut by 1 base and J by 2 bases, with 10 bases left in between. Germline-derived CDR1 and CDR2 are SGHVS and FNYEAQ. CDR3 sequence (DNA): TGTGCCAGCAGCTTAGGGGTGGTCTACACAGATACGCAGTATTTT. It specifies CASSLGVVYTDTQYF.

V and J are TRBV5-4 and TRBJ2-3, with 12 bases fitting TRBD2. CDR1 SGHNT and CDR2 YYREEE come from the germline V gene (reference sequence). This CDR3 has 17 residues. J lost 4 bases, V lost 3 bases, and 9 bases had no gene match. The CDR3 loop is CASSSGRLAGVADTQYF. CDR3 sequence (DNA): TGTGCCAGCAGCTCCGGAAGACTAGCGGGAGTGGCAGATACGCAGTATTTT. Full variable domain (missing parts from reference TRBV5-4 and TRBJ2-3): ETGVTQSPTHLIKTRGQQVTLRCSSQSGHNTVSWYQQALGQGPQFIFQYYREEENGRGNFPPRFSGLQFPNYSSELNVNALELDDSALYLCASSSGRLAGVADTQYFGPGTRLTVL.

The V call is TRBV27, the J call TRBJ2-7, with D hard to call. Germline CDR1 is MNHEY and CDR2 is SMNVEV (reference sequence). The V end lost 2 bases, the J end lost 2 bases, and 7 bases lay between the germline ends. This CDR3 comprises 13 residues. CDR3 bases: TGTGCCAGCAGTTTACTAGGGCCCTACGAGCAGTACTTC. Translation gives CASSLLGPYEQYF.

V and J are TRBV6-6 and TRBJ1-2, with D uncertain. The CDR3 runs to 14 residues. Trimming took off 2 bases at V and 7 bases at J, with 14 bases between the two ends. CDR1 is MNHNY, CDR2 SVGAGI, per germline (reference sequence). The CDR3 spells CASSYGLFGRGYTF. The CDR3 DNA is TGTGCCAGCAGTTACGGCCTATTCGGGCGTGGCTACACCTTC.

The chain uses TRBV2 and TRBJ2-7; D remains unclear. Trimming cost V 7 bases and J 2 bases, with 18 bases left between them. Looked up from germline, CDR1 is SNHLY and CDR2 is FYNNEI. The CDR3 runs 15 residues. The DNA of the CDR3 is TGTGCCAGCACCTCCCGAACTCGCCTAACCTACGAGCAGTACTTC. It yields the protein CASTSRTRLTYEQYF.

V and J are TRBV27 and TRBJ2-7; possibly TRBD1 or TRBD2 for D (5 bases each). The germline V and J ends were trimmed by 5 bases and 6 bases, with 23 bases remaining between them. The CDR3 consists of 16 residues. Germline values: CDR1 MNHEY, CDR2 SMNVEV (reference sequence). CDR3 region: CASSPRTVLGLGEQYF. The CDR3 DNA sequence: TGTGCCAGCAGTCCGAGGACTGTTCTGGGGCTCGGCGAGCAGTACTTC.

The V call is TRBV18, the J call TRBJ2-2; weak D call: TRBD1 (6 bases). Trimming removed 0 bases at V and 1 base at J, with 15 bases between. This CDR3 is built from 18 residues. Germline CDR1 is KGHSH and CDR2 is LQKENI. The CDR3 DNA follows: TGTGCCAGCTCACCACCCCCGACAGGTACCTGGAACACCGGGGAGCTGTTTTTT. Translation: CASSPPPTGTWNTGELFF.

This clone was recorded once. The V gene is TRBV7-8, the J gene TRBJ2-7, with 8 bases lining up with TRBD2. CDR1 is SGHVS, CDR2 FQNEAQ, per germline. Trimming cost V 0 bases and J 6 bases; bases outside gene matches: 1. The CDR3 length is 13 residues. The CDR3 is CASSLAGRGEQYF. The CDR3, as DNA: TGTGCCAGCAGCTTAGCCGGGAGGGGCGAGCAGTACTTC.

This chain uses TRBV9 with TRBJ1-1; TRBD1 matches 10 bases. CDR1 and CDR2 from the germline V gene are SGDLS and YYNGEE. Unmatched junction bases numbered 5, after V lost 0 bases and J lost 0 bases. This CDR3 is 17 amino acids long. The CDR3 coding sequence is TGTGCCAGCAGCGTAGACGGGACAGGGGAATTGAACACTGAAGCTTTCTTT. Its protein is CASSVDGTGELNTEAFF. Variable domain in full (rest from reference TRBV9 and TRBJ1-1): DSGVTQTPKHLITATGQRVTLRCSPRSGDLSVYWYQQSLDQGLQFLIQYYNGEERAKGNILERFSAQQFPDLHSELNLSSLELGDSALYFCASSVDGTGELNTEAFFGQGTRLTVV.

The chain couples TRBV10-3 to TRBJ2-1; D is ambiguous. This CDR3 has 16 amino acids. Germline CDR1 and CDR2: ENHRY and SYGVKD. V was pared by 5 bases and J by 7 bases, with 21 bases between. CDR3 sequence: CAISSAQVGRENEQFF. CDR3 sequence (DNA): TGTGCCATCAGTTCAGCTCAGGTTGGGCGTGAGAATGAGCAGTTCTTC.

This clone was counted a single time. This chain uses TRBV6-4 with TRBJ2-5; D is unclear. Trimming left V 3 bases short and J 4 bases short, with 3 bases between. This CDR3 is built from 11 residues. From germline, CDR1 is MRHNA and CDR2 SNTAGT. The CDR3 DNA sequence: TGTGCCAGCAGTGAATTAGAGACCCAGTACTTC. Encoded protein: CASSELETQYF.

As DNA, the CDR3 is TGTGCCACCCAAAGGCGCGCTCTTAGCTCCTACAATGAGCAGTTCTTC. Its protein is CATQRRALSSYNEQFF. V usage is TRBV2 and J usage is TRBJ2-1; D unresolved. This CDR3 is built from 16 residues. Trimming took 10 bases from V and 0 from J, leaving 19 bases between them. Germline V CDR1 and CDR2: SNHLY, FYNNEI. The full variable domain, completed using reference TRBV2 and TRBJ2-1, is EPEVTQTPSHQVTQMGQEVILRCVPISNHLYFYWYRQILGQKVEFLVSFYNNEISEKSEIFDDQFSVERPDGSNFTLKIRSTKLEDSAMYFCATQRRALSSYNEQFFGPGTRLTVL.

This clone came up once. This rearrangement joins TRBV5-1 to TRBJ1-1; D may be TRBD1 (5 bases). V was trimmed by 0 bases and J by 1 base, leaving 10 bases between them. The CDR3 has 15 amino acids. Germline V gene lookup returns CDR1 SGHRS and CDR2 YFSETQ. CDR3 DNA: TGCGCCAGCAGCTTGGGTACAGGAGCGAACACTGAAGCTTTCTTT. This sequence encodes CASSLGTGANTEAFF.

The chain carries TRBV18 and TRBJ2-7; either TRBD1 or TRBD2 may fit D (5 bases each). The germline V gene encodes CDR1 KGHSH and CDR2 LQKENI. This CDR3 region has 16 residues. Trimming cost V 3 bases and J 2 bases, with 17 bases left between them. CDR3 sequence reads: CASSPPRWGSPYEQYF. The CDR3 bases are TGTGCCAGCTCACCCCCTAGATGGGGGTCCCCCTACGAGCAGTACTTC.

This clone came up once. This rearrangement joins TRBV15 to TRBJ2-7; D uncertain. Germline V CDR1 and CDR2: LNHNV, YYDKDF (reference sequence). The CDR3 spans 15 residues. V lost 2 bases and J lost 0, with 11 bases in between. The CDR3 sequence is CATSRLVQNSYEQYF. In DNA form, the CDR3 reads TGTGCCACCAGCAGATTGGTGCAAAACTCCTACGAGCAGTACTTC.

The V gene is TRBV7-9, the J gene TRBJ1-5; perhaps TRBD1 as D (5 bases). CDR3 length equals 17 residues. CDR1 is SEHNR and CDR2 is FQNEAQ in the germline V gene (reference sequence). V was shortened by 3 bases and J by 7 bases, with 22 bases between the two germline ends. CDR3 amino acids: CASSLGTGGGWGQPQHF. The CDR3 DNA reads as TGTGCCAGCAGCTTGGGGACCGGTGGGGGTTGGGGCCAGCCCCAGCATTTT. Using reference TRBV7-9 and TRBJ1-5 for the parts outside the CDR3, the full variable domain is DTGVSQNPRHKITKRGQNVTFRCDPISEHNRLYWYRQTLGQGPEFLTYFQNEAQLEKSRLLSDRFSAERPKGSFSTLEIQRTEQGDSAMYLCASSLGTGGGWGQPQHFGDGTRLSIL.

The CDR3 loop reads CASSFTLGRFYGYTF. The CDR3 DNA is TGTGCCAGCAGCTTTACCCTCGGCCGGTTCTATGGCTACACCTTC. This chain joins TRBV7-9 and TRBJ1-2; D gene ambiguous. This CDR3 region has 15 residues. The V gene lost 3 bases and the J gene lost 4 bases, with 15 bases spanning the gap. Germline CDR1 SEHNR, CDR2 FQNEAQ (reference sequence).

DNA for the CDR3: TGTGCCAGCAGCTTGTACGAGCGGGAGCCAGATACGCAGTATTTT. Translated: CASSLYEREPDTQYF. The chain employs TRBV5-5 and TRBJ2-3, with 8 bases identical to TRBD2. Germline V lookup: CDR1 SGHKS, CDR2 YYEKEE (reference sequence). After removal of 1 base from V and 4 bases from J, the junction contained 5 bases not matched to a gene. This CDR3 spans 15 amino acids.